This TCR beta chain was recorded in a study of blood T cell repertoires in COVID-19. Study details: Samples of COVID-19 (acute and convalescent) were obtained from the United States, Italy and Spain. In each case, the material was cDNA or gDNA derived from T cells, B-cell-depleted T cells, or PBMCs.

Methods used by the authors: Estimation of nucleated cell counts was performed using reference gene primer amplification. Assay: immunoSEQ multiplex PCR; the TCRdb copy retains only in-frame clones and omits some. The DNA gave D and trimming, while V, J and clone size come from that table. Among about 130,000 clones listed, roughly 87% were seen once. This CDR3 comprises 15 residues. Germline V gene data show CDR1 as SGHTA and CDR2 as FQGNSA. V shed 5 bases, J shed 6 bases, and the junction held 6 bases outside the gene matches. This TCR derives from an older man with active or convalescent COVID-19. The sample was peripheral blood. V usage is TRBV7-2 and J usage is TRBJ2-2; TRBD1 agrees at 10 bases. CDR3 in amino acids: CASSPDRGRAGELFF. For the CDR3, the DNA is TGTGCCAGCAGCCCTGACAGGGGGCGGGCCGGGGAGCTGTTTTTT.